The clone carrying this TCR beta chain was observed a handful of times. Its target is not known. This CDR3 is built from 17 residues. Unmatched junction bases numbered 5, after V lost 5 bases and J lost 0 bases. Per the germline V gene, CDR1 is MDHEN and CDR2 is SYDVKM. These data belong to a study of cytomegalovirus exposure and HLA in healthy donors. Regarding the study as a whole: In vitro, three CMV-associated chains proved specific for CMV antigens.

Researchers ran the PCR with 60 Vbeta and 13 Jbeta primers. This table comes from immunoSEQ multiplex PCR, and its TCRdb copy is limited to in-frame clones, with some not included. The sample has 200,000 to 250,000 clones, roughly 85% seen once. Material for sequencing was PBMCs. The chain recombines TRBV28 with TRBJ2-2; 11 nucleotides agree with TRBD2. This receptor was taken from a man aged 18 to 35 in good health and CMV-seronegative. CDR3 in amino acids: CASSPASGRPNTGELFF. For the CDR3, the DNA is TGTGCCAGCAGTCCTGCTAGCGGGAGGCCGAACACCGGGGAGCTGTTTTTT.